Included here is one T cell receptor beta chain sequence, with context. What it binds is unknown. Some clones are missing from TCRdb's copy, which holds only in-frame ones; the method was immunoSEQ multiplex PCR. The data show about 32,000 clones, approximately 90% seen once. The source of the sample is a study of T cells in narcolepsy. Across the study: Enrolled donors included narcolepsy type 1 or type 2 patients and healthy controls. Overall study results and limits: Reportedly, autoreactive clonotypes were serially detected in patients' blood but not controls'. No autoreactive T cell clone sequences appeared in some memory CD4+ repertoires. Comparing one patient's CSF and blood CD4+ clonotypes highlighted HCRT- and TRIB2-specific autoreactive clonotypes.

V lost 0 bases, J lost 6 bases, and 5 bases lay in between. Germline CDR1 and CDR2: GTSNPN and SVGIG (reference sequence). The CDR3 length is 12 residues. The chain uses TRBV30 and TRBJ2-2; D is unresolved. The sequence derives from a human donor with narcolepsy. The sequenced sample was CD45RA- memory CD4+ T cells from PBMCs. In DNA form, the CDR3 reads TGTGCCTGGAGTGTACGTCCCGGGGAGCTGTTTTTT. It is translated as CAWSVRPGELFF.